The 23 T cell receptor beta chains presented below share a single source sample, sequenced in a study of type 1 regulatory T cells. TCRdb reprocessed the reads via MiXCR and lists one record per CDR3 protein. The repertoire has tens of thousands of distinct CDR3 sequences, just under 75% of them found once; the top ten carry less than 15%. The antigens for these receptors are not known. Sequences were obtained from cultured T cells, either the whole culture or a sorted T cell fraction (not recorded which). Stated subset: Tr1-enriched cell product generated in vitro against host alloantigens. The receptor source for this set is a human donor in good health.

This clonotype was observed once. The genes are TRBV9 and TRBJ1-1; a weak D match, TRBD1 (5 bases). Trimming stripped 4 bases from V and 1 base from J, with 11 bases between. The V gene's germline CDR1 is SGDLS and CDR2 YYNGEE. The CDR3 runs 14 residues. The CDR3 is CASSSGLPNTEAFF. The DNA for the CDR3 is TGTGCCAGCAGCTCGGGACTCCCGAACACTGAAGCTTTCTTT.

The gene calls are TRBV5-1 and TRBJ1-1, with D unresolved. Trimming pared 2 bases from V and 1 base from J, leaving 18 bases between. This CDR3 contains 17 residues. Germline CDR1 and CDR2: SGHRS and YFSETQ. Here the CDR3 DNA reads TGCGCCAGCAGCTTTTTTAACGGTCCAGGCAGGAACACTGAAGCTTTCTTT. As protein: CASSFFNGPGRNTEAFF.

This clonotype was seen a single time. The chain uses TRBV29-1 and TRBJ2-5; 7 positions match TRBD2. V was clipped by 5 bases and J by 2 bases; unmatched bases: 8. CDR3 length: 14 amino acids. Germline CDR1 is SQVTM and CDR2 is ANQGSEA. CDR3 nucleotides: TGCAGCGTTTGCGGCGGGGGATGGCAAGAGACCCAGTACTTC. Its translation is CSVCGGGWQETQYF. Supplemented by reference TRBV29-1 and TRBJ2-5, the full variable domain reads SAVISQKPSRDICQRGTSLTIQCQVDSQVTMMFWYRQQPGQSLTLIATANQGSEATYESGFVIDKFPISRPNLTFSTLTVSNMSPEDSSIYLCSVCGGGWQETQYFGPGTRLLVL.

V is TRBV7-8 and J is TRBJ1-1; 8 bases fit TRBD1. V lost 5 bases, J lost 5 bases, and 10 bases stayed unmatched. CDR1 and CDR2 from the germline V gene are SGHVS and FQNEAQ. The CDR3 totals 15 residues. CDR3 bases: TGTGCCAGCAGCACCGGATCACAGGGGGGTACTGAAGCTTTCTTT. As protein: CASSTGSQGGTEAFF.

The rearrangement links TRBV3-1 to TRBJ1-6; D is unresolved. The germline V gene encodes CDR1 LGHDT and CDR2 YNNKEL (reference sequence). The CDR3 loop spans 12 amino acids. V lost 0 bases and J 6 bases, leaving 0 bases between the germline ends. The CDR3 DNA follows: TGTGCCAGCAGCCAAGATAATTCACCCCTCCACTTT. Its protein product is CASSQDNSPLHF.

The chain carries TRBV20-1 and TRBJ2-7; 15 nucleotides match TRBD2. This CDR3 has 19 amino acids. The germline V gene has CDR1 DFQATT and CDR2 SNEGSKA (reference sequence). V shed 3 bases and J 5 bases; nucleotides not matched to a gene: 17. The CDR3 DNA follows: TGCAGTGCTAGGGGGATACGGACTAGCGGGGGGGCAATTCGCGACGAGCAGTACTTC. This sequence encodes CSARGIRTSGGAIRDEQYF.

With regard to this clonotype: An end of the junction does not agree with germline; a read error may underlie this. This chain links TRBV7-7 with TRBJ2-5; 16 bases fit TRBD2. The CDR3 extends over 15 amino acids. In germline, CDR1 is SSHAT, CDR2 FNYEAQ (reference sequence). CDR3 in amino acids: CASSPGLAGGKTQYF. The CDR3 DNA sequence: TGTGCTAGCAGCCCGGGACTAGCGGGGGGGAAGACCCAGTACTTC. Variable domain in full (rest from reference TRBV7-7 and TRBJ2-5): GAGVSQSPRYKVTKRGQDVTLRCDPISSHATLYWYQQALGQGPEFLTYFNYEAQPDKSGLPSDRFSAERPEGSISTLTIQRTEQRDSAMYRCASSPGLAGGKTQYFGPGTRLLVL.

The DNA for the CDR3 is TGTGCCAGCAGCAACCGGGACGGAGAACAAGAGACCCAGTACTTC. Amino acid sequence: CASSNRDGEQETQYF. The V call is TRBV21-1, the J call TRBJ2-5; the table's D call, TRBD1, was not checked against the DNA. TRBV21-1 is a documented pseudogene. CDR3 length equals 15 residues.

The chain uses TRBV7-2 and TRBJ2-3; weak D call: TRBD2 (5 bases). CDR1 is SGHTA, CDR2 FQGNSA, per germline. This CDR3 has 15 residues. Trimming took off 4 bases at V and 0 bases at J, with 11 bases between the two ends. The CDR3 sequence: CASSSDYLSTDTQYF. The CDR3, as DNA: TGTGCCAGCAGCTCAGACTACCTTAGCACAGATACGCAGTATTTT.

The chain joins TRBV7-2 to TRBJ2-7, with D perhaps matching TRBD1 (5 bases). V lost 2 bases to trimming and J lost 7 bases, with 15 bases between them. The CDR3 runs to 14 residues. Germline CDR1 SGHTA, CDR2 FQGNSA. The CDR3 spells CASSLIGAAVEQYF. The CDR3 DNA reads as TGTGCCAGCAGCTTAATAGGGGCGGCGGTGGAGCAGTACTTC.

There are a few counts of this clonotype. This rearrangement joins TRBV12-3 or TRBV12-4 to TRBJ2-1, with a weak D call TRBD2 (5 bases). V lost 6 bases and J 8 bases, leaving 14 bases between the germline ends. The CDR3 has 13 amino acids. CDR3: CASRLSRTYEQFF. The DNA of the CDR3 is TGTGCCAGCAGACTATCTAGGACTTATGAGCAGTTCTTC.

This clonotype occurred a few times. The CDR3 DNA is TGCGCCAGCAGGCGCGGGCAGCTGAACACTGAAGCTTTCTTT. It specifies CASRRGQLNTEAFF. This rearrangement joins TRBV4-1 to TRBJ1-1; D unresolved. There are 14 residues in the CDR3. V lost 6 bases and J 0 bases, leaving 11 bases between the germline ends. Germline assignment: CDR1 MGHRA and CDR2 YSYEKL.

This chain uses TRBV4-1 with TRBJ1-4; 9 positions match TRBD1. J lost 0 bases, V lost 4 bases, and 6 bases had no gene match. From germline, CDR1 is MGHRA and CDR2 YSYEKL. The CDR3 is made up of 17 amino acids. The CDR3 is CASSPIQGAATNEKLFF. The DNA of the CDR3 is TGCGCCAGCAGCCCGATACAGGGGGCTGCAACTAATGAAAAACTGTTTTTT.

This chain links TRBV27 with TRBJ2-3; TRBD2 matches 10 bases. Germline CDR1 MNHEY, CDR2 SMNVEV (reference sequence). Unmatched junction bases numbered 7, after V lost 5 bases and J lost 2 bases. The length of the CDR3 is 16 residues. CDR3 DNA: TGTGCCAGCAGTCCATTACTAGCGGGGTACACAGATACGCAGTATTTT. Translation gives CASSPLLAGYTDTQYF.

The chain joins TRBV6-1 to TRBJ1-6; D may be TRBD1 (5 bases). V shed 6 bases and J shed 7 bases, with 13 bases lying between them. Germline V gene sequence: CDR1 MNHNS, CDR2 SASEGT. The CDR3 is made up of 14 amino acids. The CDR3 DNA follows: TGTGCCAGCAGGCGGGGGACGGACAATTCACCCCTCCACTTT. Translated, it gives CASRRGTDNSPLHF.

The chain has TRBV10-3 and TRBJ2-7; tentatively, D is TRBD1 or TRBD2 (5 bases each). V was shortened by 10 bases and J by 7 bases, with 17 bases between the two germline ends. The CDR3 totals 12 residues. Germline V gene lookup returns CDR1 ENHRY and CDR2 SYGVKD. The CDR3 coding sequence is TGTGCCACTGGGGGTGACACCTTGGAGCAGTACTTC. This sequence encodes CATGGDTLEQYF.

The V and J genes are TRBV29-1 and TRBJ2-7, with D maybe TRBD1 (6 bases). The CDR3 totals 12 residues. Trimming took 6 bases from V and 2 from J, leaving 11 bases between them. Germline assignment: CDR1 SQVTM and CDR2 ANQGSEA. The DNA of the CDR3 is TGCAGCGTCTCGGACAGTACCTACGAGCAGTACTTC. Residues: CSVSDSTYEQYF.

V usage is TRBV3-1 and J usage is TRBJ2-7, with D tentatively TRBD1 (6 bases). Looked up from germline, CDR1 is LGHDT and CDR2 is YNNKEL (reference sequence). The CDR3 consists of 15 residues. The ends were cut back, 4 bases at V and 0 bases at J, with 13 bases in the middle. CDR3 protein: CASSPRTVSSYEQYF. The CDR3 bases are TGTGCCAGCAGCCCCCGGACAGTTAGCTCCTACGAGCAGTACTTC.

The chain recombines TRBV20-1 with TRBJ1-1, with a weak D call TRBD1 (6 bases). Looked up from germline, CDR1 is DFQATT and CDR2 is SNEGSKA (reference sequence). V lost 1 base, J lost 1 base, and 16 bases lay in between. The CDR3 has 16 residues. For the CDR3, the DNA is TGCAGTGCTAGAGGTTCCCGAACGACAGGGAACACTGAAGCTTTCTTT. Protein: CSARGSRTTGNTEAFF.

The chain carries TRBV7-9 and TRBJ2-1; 10 bases map to TRBD2. The V and J ends lost 5 bases and 14 bases, in that order; junction bases with no gene match: 18. The CDR3 is made up of 16 amino acids. Germline assignment: CDR1 SEHNR and CDR2 FQNEAQ (reference sequence). In DNA, the CDR3 is TGTGCCAGCAGCCAGGGGAAAGGCGAGCGGGGGGGTTCGGAGTTCTTC. Amino acid sequence: CASSQGKGERGGSEFF.

V usage is TRBV11-2 and J usage is TRBJ2-1, with a possible D match to TRBD1 (6 bases). CDR1 and CDR2 (germline): SGHAT, FQNNGV. The CDR3 contains 15 residues. Deletions cut 2 bases from V and 8 bases from J, with 16 bases between. The CDR3 coding sequence is TGTGCCAGCAGCTTACAGGGGTTTGGTAGTGATGAGCAGTTCTTC. It is translated as CASSLQGFGSDEQFF.

The gene calls are TRBV7-2 and TRBJ1-5; D is possibly TRBD1 (6 bases). Trimming stripped 1 base from V and 3 bases from J, with 10 bases between. Germline CDR1 and CDR2: SGHTA and FQGNSA. This CDR3 has 15 amino acids. The CDR3 sequence is CASSLGQGINQPQHF. DNA of the CDR3: TGTGCCAGCAGCTTAGGCCAGGGGATCAATCAGCCCCAGCATTTT.

The table lists this clonotype with a few counts. The rearrangement joins TRBV20-1 to TRBJ2-3; D is uncertain. CDR3 size: 14 residues. Looked up from germline, CDR1 is DFQATT and CDR2 is SNEGSKA (reference sequence). Trimming removed 7 bases at V and 2 bases at J, with 16 bases between. The CDR3, as DNA: TGCAGTGTCCCATCGGGCGCCCTCACAGATACGCAGTATTTT. It codes for CSVPSGALTDTQYF.